This T cell receptor beta chain is from a study of monozygotic twins with inflammatory bowel disease. Study findings and constraints: Twins with IBD were found to have lower TCRbeta diversity (inverse Simpson) than healthy co-twins.

CDR3 size: 14 residues. Of note for this clonotype: Its matching antigen is unknown.

The blood volume drawn from each donor was approximately 2.5 ml. Template switching introduced UMIs that contain a 6-nucleotide sample barcode. TCRdb derives one entry per CDR3 protein from the 5' RACE reads, leaving out DNA. This sample's clone table lists approximately 400,000 distinct CDR3 sequences. The sequencing sample was made of blood. The TCR sequence derives from a human donor with ulcerative colitis or Crohn's disease, or a healthy co-twin of an affected twin (not recorded which). This chain connects TRBV12-3 or TRBV12-4 to TRBJ2-7; TCRdb designates TRBD1, a call that cannot be tested without DNA. This CDR3 is CASSSTGQVREQYF.